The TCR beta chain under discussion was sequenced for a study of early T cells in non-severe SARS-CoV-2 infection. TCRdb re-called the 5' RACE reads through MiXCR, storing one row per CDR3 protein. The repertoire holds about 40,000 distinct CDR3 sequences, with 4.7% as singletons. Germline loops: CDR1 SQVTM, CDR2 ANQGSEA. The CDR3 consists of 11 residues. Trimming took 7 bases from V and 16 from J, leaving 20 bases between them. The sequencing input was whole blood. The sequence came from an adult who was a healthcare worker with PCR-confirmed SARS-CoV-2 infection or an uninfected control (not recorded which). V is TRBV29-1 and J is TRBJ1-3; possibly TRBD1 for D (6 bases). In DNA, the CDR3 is TGCAGCGCCCAGGGGTCAGGTGCCGACTATTTT. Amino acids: CSAQGSGADYF.